This record covers a single T cell receptor (beta chain). This sample was taken from a study of T cell changes during pregnancy in multiple sclerosis. Profiling relied on immunoSEQ multiplex PCR, and the TCRdb table lists in-frame clones only, not all of them. The sample records 60,000 to 70,000 clones, 90% to 95% being singletons. Germline CDR1 is MNHEY and CDR2 is SVGAGI. This CDR3 is built from 16 residues. V shed 0 bases and J shed 1 base, with 9 bases lying between them. The rearrangement joins TRBV6-5 to TRBJ2-2; D call uncertain. The sequencing used peripheral blood, collected after pregnancy. The clonotype originates from a female donor in good health, enrolled as a control in a pregnancy study. The CDR3 DNA sequence: TGTGCCAGCAGTTACTCACAGAGTTGGAACACCGGGGAGCTGTTTTTT. Translation gives CASSYSQSWNTGELFF.